Below, 21 T cell receptor beta chains from the same sample are listed, as sequenced in a study of blood T cell repertoires in COVID-19. Sequencing was performed with immunoSEQ multiplex PCR; in TCRdb, only in-frame clones are kept and a portion is missing. The table has about 120,000 clones, approximately 83% seen once. Sequencing was done on a sample of peripheral blood. These receptors originate from an elderly man with acute or convalescent COVID-19.

The chain recombines TRBV9 with TRBJ1-1; tentatively, D is TRBD1 (5 bases). CDR3 size: 13 residues. Germline CDR1 and CDR2: SGDLS and YYNGEE. V lost 5 bases to trimming and J lost 4 bases, with 12 bases between them. In DNA, the CDR3 is TGTGCCAGCAGGTCCCCCGGGGGCACTGAAGCTTTCTTT. Protein: CASRSPGGTEAFF.

This rearrangement joins TRBV12-3 or TRBV12-4 to TRBJ1-4; no firm D call. This CDR3 spans 11 amino acids. V was cut by 7 bases and J by 7 bases, with 7 bases left in between. Written as DNA, the CDR3 is TGTGCCAGCACCCCGAGTGAAAAACTGTTTTTT. Protein sequence: CASTPSEKLFF.

The genes are TRBV4-1 and TRBJ1-1; no clear D. V was cut by 1 base and J by 0 bases, with 12 bases left in between. Germline assignment: CDR1 MGHRA and CDR2 YSYEKL. The CDR3 is 16 residues long. The chain's CDR3 is CASSQVERSLNTEAFF. CDR3 coding DNA: TGCGCCAGCAGCCAAGTAGAGCGGAGCTTGAACACTGAAGCTTTCTTT.

The J gene is TRBJ1-2, the V gene TRBV20-1; TRBD1 is a possible D gene (5 bases). Germline V lookup: CDR1 DFQATT, CDR2 SNEGSKA (reference sequence). CDR3 size: 13 residues. V lost 3 bases and J 7 bases, leaving 15 bases between the germline ends. The CDR3 bases are TGCAGTGCTAGTCTGTCAGGGTCGGGTGGCTACACCTTC. Protein product: CSASLSGSGGYTF.

This sequence joins TRBV6-5 and TRBJ2-7; D is possibly TRBD1 (7 bases). Trimming left V 8 bases short and J 2 bases short, with 19 bases between. Germline V CDR1 and CDR2: MNHEY, SVGAGI. The CDR3 runs 15 residues. CDR3 sequence reads: CASRGHRGGTYEQYF. CDR3 coding DNA: TGTGCCAGCCGGGGGCACAGGGGCGGTACCTACGAGCAGTACTTC.

The chain has TRBV11-2 and TRBJ2-1, with 7 bases fitting TRBD2. The germline V gene has CDR1 SGHAT and CDR2 FQNNGV. CDR3 length: 17 residues. The V gene end was trimmed by 6 bases and the J gene end by 2 bases; junction bases not matched to a gene: 13. This CDR3 reads CASSTGRERGPYNEQFF. The CDR3 bases are TGTGCCAGCAGTACCGGCCGGGAGCGGGGACCCTACAATGAGCAGTTCTTC.

The gene calls are TRBV2 and TRBJ2-5, with D unclear. Trimming pared 7 bases from V and 1 base from J, leaving 16 bases between. This CDR3 has 15 amino acids. Germline values: CDR1 SNHLY, CDR2 FYNNEI. CDR3: CASTPGGFGQETQYF. CDR3 nucleotides: TGTGCCAGCACTCCAGGTGGTTTCGGCCAAGAGACCCAGTACTTC.

In DNA, the CDR3 is TGTGCCAGCAGCCAGCGGGGGGCGGATCACGAGCAGTTCTTC. It is translated as CASSQRGADHEQFF. This chain links TRBV11-2 with TRBJ2-1, with TRBD2 identical over 9 bases. Germline CDR1 is SGHAT and CDR2 is FQNNGV. Trimming removed 5 bases from V and 10 bases from J; junction bases left unmatched: 9. This CDR3 has 14 residues.

This clone appeared once. This chain joins TRBV7-2 and TRBJ2-1; tentative D call: TRBD1 (6 bases). The CDR3 runs to 14 residues. The V end lost 3 bases, the J end lost 5 bases, and 11 bases lay between the germline ends. Germline V gene data show CDR1 as SGHTA and CDR2 as FQGNSA. CDR3 bases: TGTGCCAGCAGCTTTTGGGACATCGACAATGAGCAGTTCTTC. It yields the protein CASSFWDIDNEQFF.

The chain couples TRBV6-4 to TRBJ2-3, with a tentative D call TRBD1 (6 bases). Germline V lookup: CDR1 MRHNA, CDR2 SNTAGT. CDR3 size: 15 residues. Trimming removed 6 bases from V and 0 bases from J, with 13 bases in between. CDR3 in amino acids: CASSIGTTSTDTQYF. The CDR3 DNA is TGTGCCAGCAGCATAGGGACAACTAGCACAGATACGCAGTATTTT.

The chain employs TRBV29-1 and TRBJ2-3, with D possibly TRBD2 on 5 matching bases. Germline CDR1 reads SQVTM; CDR2 reads ANQGSEA. V was pared by 7 bases and J by 4 bases, with 12 bases between. The CDR3 is made up of 12 amino acids. CDR3 sequence reads: CSGELEADTQYF. CDR3 DNA sequence: TGCAGCGGAGAACTAGAGGCAGATACGCAGTATTTT.

This clone appeared a few times. The chain recombines TRBV7-8 with TRBJ2-7; a possible D gene is TRBD2 (6 bases). V was clipped by 5 bases and J by 7 bases, with 15 bases between them. The CDR3 has 13 amino acids. Germline CDR1 SGHVS, CDR2 FQNEAQ. The CDR3 bases are TGTGCCAGCAGCCTCCGGGAGAACGGGGAGCAGTACTTC. Translation gives CASSLRENGEQYF.

The rearrangement uses TRBV5-1 and TRBJ2-7, with 9 positions matching TRBD1. The CDR3 extends over 15 amino acids. Per the germline V gene, CDR1 is SGHRS and CDR2 is YFSETQ. Trimming took 3 bases from V and 5 from J; bases not matched to a gene: 9. CDR3 region: CASSSGQGGFDEQYF. The CDR3 DNA reads as TGCGCCAGCAGCTCGGGACAGGGCGGTTTCGACGAGCAGTACTTC.

This clone was counted a single time. V is TRBV18 and J is TRBJ1-4; D remains ambiguous. This CDR3 is 17 amino acids long. Germline assignment: CDR1 KGHSH and CDR2 LQKENI. The ends were cut back, 0 bases at V and 1 base at J, with 12 bases in the middle. The CDR3 nucleotides read TGTGCCAGCTCACCACCTAGCATCAGCCGAACTAATGAAAAACTGTTTTTT. It encodes CASSPPSISRTNEKLFF.

This chain joins TRBV9 and TRBJ2-2; D is possibly TRBD2 (6 bases). This CDR3 has 14 residues. The germline gives CDR1 SGDLS, CDR2 YYNGEE. V dropped 4 bases and J dropped 6 bases, with 13 bases sitting between them. The CDR3 nucleotides read TGTGCCAGCAGCCGGGACGGGGAGGCCGGGGAGCTGTTTTTT. Protein: CASSRDGEAGELFF.

The rearrangement joins TRBV14 to TRBJ1-6, with 8 nucleotides matching TRBD1. V was pared by 1 base and J by 7 bases, with 9 bases of the junction left unmatched. The CDR3 is 17 amino acids. Germline values: CDR1 SGHDN, CDR2 FVKESK. The CDR3 protein is CASSQATGGTGNSPLHF. In DNA, the CDR3 is TGTGCCAGCAGCCAAGCCACTGGCGGGACAGGCAATTCACCCCTCCACTTT.

A few counts support this clone. This sequence joins TRBV10-3 and TRBJ1-1; tentative D call: TRBD1 (6 bases). Per the germline V gene, CDR1 is ENHRY and CDR2 is SYGVKD. CDR3 length: 13 amino acids. V lost 7 bases and J 4 bases, leaving 13 bases between the germline ends. The CDR3 DNA follows: TGTGCCATCACCAACCAACAGGGCACTGAAGCTTTCTTT. Encoded protein: CAITNQQGTEAFF.

J is TRBJ1-5 and V is TRBV6-4; D is ambiguous. The CDR3 length is 13 residues. The germline V gene encodes CDR1 MRHNA and CDR2 SNTAGT. V was pared by 2 bases and J by 7 bases, with 9 bases between. The CDR3 here is CASSDEAGQPQHF. CDR3 coding DNA: TGTGCCAGCAGTGACGAGGCTGGGCAGCCCCAGCATTTT.

The chain couples TRBV3-1 (or the pseudogene TRBV3-2) to TRBJ1-2, with D perhaps matching TRBD1 (5 bases). This CDR3 is 12 amino acids long. Trimming removed 4 bases at V and 13 bases at J, with 16 bases between. Germline CDR1 is LGHDT and CDR2 is YNNKEL (reference sequence). CDR3 protein: CASSPPRGNFTF. The CDR3 nucleotides are TGTGCCAGCAGCCCCCCCCGGGGGAATTTCACCTTC.

The V call is TRBV3-1 (or the pseudogene TRBV3-2), the J call TRBJ1-2; possible D gene TRBD1, 6 bases. Germline loops: CDR1 LGHDT, CDR2 YNNKEL (reference sequence). Trimming cost V 1 base and J 8 bases, with 14 bases left between them. The CDR3 length is 14 residues. Written as DNA, the CDR3 is TGTGCCAGCAGCCAAGTTTCAGGGGTAGGCGGCTACACCTTC. Its translation: CASSQVSGVGGYTF.

The chain is built from TRBV5-8 and TRBJ1-2, with D maybe TRBD1 (6 bases). Trimming shortened V by 4 bases and J by 2 bases, and 15 bases separated the two germline ends. Germline lookup yields CDR1 SGHTS and CDR2 YDEGEE. The CDR3 length is 15 residues. CDR3 DNA sequence: TGTGCCAGCAGCAGAGGACAGATAGGGAACTATGGCTACACCTTC. This sequence encodes CASSRGQIGNYGYTF.